This entry lists 6 T cell receptor beta chains sequenced from one sample in a study of blood T cell repertoires in COVID-19. Repertoires were generated with immunoSEQ multiplex PCR, while TCRdb's copy carries only in-frame clones and drops some. Among roughly 250,000 clones, under 85% were seen once, and the ten largest hold over 3%. The sample taken for sequencing was peripheral blood. Receptor source: a woman aged 40 to 49 with active or convalescent COVID-19.

The chain carries TRBV30 and TRBJ2-5; D unresolved. There are 12 residues in the CDR3. Per germline, CDR1 GTSNPN and CDR2 SVGIG (reference sequence). Trimming shortened V by 2 bases and J by 4 bases, and 8 bases separated the two germline ends. Written as DNA, the CDR3 is TGTGCCTGGAGTCTTAGCTTAGAGACCCAGTACTTC. Its protein product is CAWSLSLETQYF.

The V and J genes are TRBV4-1 and TRBJ1-2; 8 positions match TRBD1. CDR1 MGHRA and CDR2 YSYEKL come from the germline V gene. CDR3 size: 16 residues. With 0 bases clipped from V and 2 bases from J, the junction kept 5 bases outside the gene matches. The CDR3 coding sequence is TGCGCCAGCAGCCAAGACGGACAGGGCGAAAACTATGGCTACACCTTC. Its protein product is CASSQDGQGENYGYTF.

The chain links TRBV5-3 to TRBJ2-3; D possibly corresponds to TRBD1 (7 bases). TRBV5-3 is placed among ORFs of uncertain function. This CDR3 contains 15 residues. The V end was cut by 4 bases, the J end by 3 bases, with 15 bases between. CDR3 coding DNA: TGTGCCAGAAGCCGGGGGACAGCGAGGACAGATACGCAGTATTTT. Its protein product is CARSRGTARTDTQYF.

The chain links TRBV30 to TRBJ1-5; 7 nucleotides line up with TRBD1. The germline CDR1 and CDR2 sequences are GTSNPN and SVGIG (reference sequence). The CDR3 is made up of 14 amino acids. J was trimmed by 3 bases and V by 1 base; bases with no gene match: 3. This chain's CDR3 is CAWSAGTVNQPQHF. The CDR3 nucleotides are TGTGCCTGGAGTGCCGGGACAGTCAATCAGCCCCAGCATTTT.

In its sample, this clone was seen many times. The V call is TRBV11-2, the J call TRBJ1-3; a weak D match, TRBD1 (6 bases). Trimming removed 6 bases at V and 4 bases at J, with 16 bases between. The CDR3 is 15 amino acids. Germline lookup yields CDR1 SGHAT and CDR2 FQNNGV. DNA for the CDR3: TGTGCCAGCAGGGGGGTCAGGGGACCCGGAAACACCATATATTTT. Translated, it gives CASRGVRGPGNTIYF. Filled out from reference TRBV11-2 and TRBJ1-3, the complete variable domain reads EAGVAQSPRYKIIEKRQSVAFWCNPISGHATLYWYQQILGQGPKLLIQFQNNGVVDDSQLPKDRFSAERLKGVDSTLKIQPAKLEDSAVYLCASRGVRGPGNTIYFGEGSWLTVV.

This clone was recorded only once. CDR3 bases: TGTGCCAGCAGCCAACCGACAGGGGACGTCCCTAATGAAAAACTGTTTTTT. Residues: CASSQPTGDVPNEKLFF. The chain couples TRBV16 to TRBJ1-4; 8 positions match TRBD1. The CDR3 is made up of 17 amino acids. Germline V lookup: CDR1 KGHSY, CDR2 FQNENV. Trimming took 2 bases from V and 3 from J; bases not matched to a gene: 8.